This T cell receptor (beta chain) was found in a study of blood T cell repertoires in COVID-19 (dated by TCRdb to the early 2020s). Study-level background: Samples covering the acute and convalescent phases of COVID-19 were provided by collaborators in the United States, Italy and Spain. Deeply sampled blood TCRbeta repertoires from subjects exposed to, actively infected with, or recovered from COVID-19 were included in the dataset. The samples were drawn from the first 160 participants of the ongoing ImmuneRACE study and from 950 to 1,500 subjects provided by 6 global collaborators. Nearly every sample came with metadata listing a de-identified subject ID, COVID-19 status, age in years and sex. Where available, HLA class I and class II types were taken from metadata supplied by the sample provider and were not determined by assay-based typing. The material from the prospective study consisted of cDNA or gDNA derived from T cells, B-cell-depleted T cells, or PBMCs. A freely available public database, intended as a resource for researchers studying the immune response to SARS-CoV-2, is where the repertoires were released.

What the authors observed across the whole study: Clinical and demographic metadata were provided uncurated, with the amount varying by source and participant.

Collaborating institutions collected whole blood in K2EDTA tubes following their own protocols. For TCRbeta analysis, collaborators shipped samples as frozen whole blood, isolated PBMCs, or DNA extracted from either of those sample types. This clone is a singleton in its sample. Its target antigen remains unknown. Base-call qualities are not available, and no considerably larger clone is one nucleotide away. TCRbeta CDR3 regions were amplified from genomic DNA using the immunoSEQ Assay, a bias-controlled multiplex PCR. As for how the authors treated the data: Within the assay, amplification of reference gene primers was used to estimate how many nucleated cells each sample contained. Sequence reads were collapsed and filtered to measure the absolute abundance of every unique TCRbeta CDR3 rearrangement. Productive Simpson clonality was computed per sample as the square root of Simpson's diversity index over productive rearrangements. TCRdb's version of the immuneACCESS table is confined to in-frame rearrangements and falls short of the full clone set. An unresolved V gene accounts for under half of the shortfall where checked; the remainder is of unknown origin. V and J calls and clone size are as listed in that table; D and trimming were resolved from the DNA. The sample table lists 30,000 to 40,000 clones, roughly 80% of them with a count of one. The leading ten clones occupy 7% to 9% of the sample.

The sequence was collected from a woman aged 55-69 years with acute or convalescent COVID-19. Sequences were obtained from peripheral blood.

The CDR3 is CATSGGTGGYTF. The nucleotides are TGTGCCACCAGTGGGGGAACGGGAGGCTACACCTTC. The V and J segments used are TRBV24-1 and TRBJ1-2, with the D gene not clear enough to name. According to the germline V gene, CDR1 reads KGHDR and CDR2 reads SFDVKD. The CDR3 sequence holds 12 residues, the cysteine and phenylalanine included. Only the CDR3 portion is preserved as DNA: 36 bases, with reading frame beginning at the first base. Trimming takes 5 bases from V and 8 bases from J, and the germline ends sit 11 bases apart.